The clone carrying this TCR beta chain was recorded at least ten times. The target antigen is unknown. Participants, patients aged 18 to 65, had newly diagnosed hyperthyroidism with a duration under 2 months. Together with thyroid ultrasound, orbital computed tomography, serum thyroxine and TRAb, clinical symptoms were used for diagnoses. Blood sampling occurred at first hyperthyroidism diagnosis, ahead of any ophthalmopathy symptoms. CDR3 size: 15 residues. The V gene's germline CDR1 is SGHAT and CDR2 FQNNGV. Trimming left V 5 bases short and J 6 bases short, with 18 bases between. This sample is part of a study of T cells in Graves' hyperthyroidism and ophthalmopathy. Authors of the study amplified TCR beta CDR3 regions from RNA transcripts. The HTBI set primed first-round TCR CDR3 RT-PCR. TCRdb independently ran MiXCR on the multiplex PCR reads; one entry per CDR3 protein. The data show some 600,000 distinct CDR3 sequences, around 13% seen once.

Points from the study as a whole: Most thyroid-expanded clonotypes above 0.001 were also found in blood.

Sequencing input: blood. This chain joins TRBV11-2 and TRBJ2-3; possible D gene TRBD2, 6 bases. The clonotype was recovered from a woman in her 30s with Graves' hyperthyroidism that later progressed to Graves' ophthalmopathy. The CDR3 DNA reads TGTGCCAGCAGCCTAGGGACTCCCTCGGCGGATACGCAGTATTTT. Residues: CASSLGTPSADTQYF. The full variable domain, completed using reference TRBV11-2 and TRBJ2-3, is EAGVAQSPRYKIIEKRQSVAFWCNPISGHATLYWYQQILGQGPKLLIQFQNNGVVDDSQLPKDRFSAERLKGVDSTLKIQPAKLEDSAVYLCASSLGTPSADTQYFGPGTRLTVL.